This T cell receptor (beta chain) was identified during a study of T-cell reconstitution after alpha-beta-depleted transplantation in children. The sample holds a few counts of this clonotype. TCRbeta library construction was performed incorporating unique molecular identifiers. TCRdb analysed the PCR reads with MiXCR anew, one entry per CDR3 protein. The table lists hundreds of thousands of distinct CDR3 sequences, approximately 30% of them singletons. Germline loops: CDR1 SGHRS, CDR2 YFSETQ. The CDR3 sequence is 14 residues long. Trimming pared 5 bases from V and 2 bases from J, leaving 14 bases between.

The TCR comes from a human donor who donated a stem cell graft to a child with aplastic anemia. Sequencing was performed on PBMCs from the stem cell graft donor, taken from the stem cell graft. J is TRBJ2-7 and V is TRBV5-1; D may be TRBD1 (6 bases). The chain's CDR3 is CASRAGGSTYEQYF. The CDR3 DNA sequence: TGCGCCAGCAGGGCTGGGGGCAGCACCTACGAGCAGTACTTC.